This TCR beta chain is drawn from a study of cytomegalovirus exposure and HLA in healthy donors. Study context: A prior analysis found 117 million unique TCR beta sequences from 170 million or so T cells. Findings and caveats of the study: For most TCR beta V segments, an earlier analysis put the productive rate at about 87% or about 30% of the time. An analysis was carried out later, and it reportedly showed fewer N-insertions in an Asian-associated ancestry cluster than the approximately 680-donor mean. Follow-up analysis found HLA locus-dependent TCR association rates, highest for DRB1 and lowest for HLA-C.

On this clone itself: Antigen: not known.

CDR3 length equals 11 residues. Trimming took 7 bases from V and 5 from J, leaving 11 bases between them. Germline-derived CDR1 and CDR2 are SQVTM and ANQGSEA. PCR amplification relied on 60 Vbeta primers (plus 13 Jbeta primers). Clones were read by immunoSEQ multiplex PCR, and TCRdb kept only the in-frame ones, dropping some. The table shows 110,000 or so clones, with just under 75% occurring only once. The clonotype was recovered from a human donor in good health. Sequenced sample: PBMCs. V usage is TRBV29-1 and J usage is TRBJ2-5, with unresolved D. The CDR3 reads CSGSPGETQYF. DNA for the CDR3: TGCAGCGGGAGCCCTGGGGAGACCCAGTACTTC.